In its sample, the clone carrying this T cell receptor (beta chain) was seen a few times. Antigen: not known. This sample was taken from a study of cytomegalovirus exposure and HLA in healthy donors. Study results and limitations: Using a false discovery rate of 0.05, a later analysis showed that 15,000 to 20,000 TCR beta sequences were associated with HLA alleles. Among the sequence variants, a highly shared cluster was likely an artifact of sequencing.

13 Jbeta primers and 60 Vbeta primers were used for the PCR. The protocol was immunoSEQ multiplex PCR, while the TCRdb copy is restricted to in-frame clones and leaves out a portion. The sample carries roughly 59,000 clones, 55% to 75% recorded once. Germline CDR1 and CDR2: SGHNT and YYREEE (reference sequence). V lost 0 bases to trimming and J lost 7 bases, with 23 bases between them. This CDR3 spans 18 amino acids. The chain carries TRBV5-4 and TRBJ2-1; maybe TRBD2 (6 bases). The sample consisted of PBMCs. The TCR sequence derives from a middle-aged man in good health and CMV-seropositive. The CDR3 loop reads CASSLGGLRDKPRNEQFF. DNA of the CDR3: TGTGCCAGCAGCTTGGGGGGACTCCGGGATAAGCCTCGGAATGAGCAGTTCTTC.